Sequencing of this T cell receptor (beta chain) was carried out in a study of radiotherapy plus CTLA-4 blockade in lung cancer. Trimming took off 0 bases at V and 0 bases at J, with 12 bases between the two ends. The CDR3 runs 17 residues. CDR1 is MNHNS and CDR2 is SASEGT in the germline V gene. This clone showed up just a few times. Libraries were prepared by immunoSEQ multiplex PCR; TCRdb keeps only in-frame clonotypes and omits some of them. The sample records approximately 85,000 clones, about four fifths being singletons. This rearrangement joins TRBV6-1 to TRBJ1-3; a possible D gene is TRBD1 (6 bases). The source of this sequence is a human donor with non-small cell lung cancer that progressed on radiotherapy plus ipilimumab. The sequencing here drew on peripheral blood, taken from a patient treated with radiotherapy plus ipilimumab. In nucleotides, the CDR3 is TGTGCCAGCAGTGAAGCGGGGGGGCCGGCCTCTGGAAACACCATATATTTT. Residues: CASSEAGGPASGNTIYF.